The clone carrying this T cell receptor beta chain has only a few counts. Its target is not known. cDNA libraries for TCR alpha and TCR beta, carrying sample barcodes and UMIs, came from 5'RACE with constant-segment primers. TCRdb re-called the 5' RACE reads through MiXCR, storing one row per CDR3 protein. The table has hundreds of thousands of distinct CDR3 sequences, 15% seen once. This entry comes from a study of T-cell memory formation after mild COVID-19. Study details: The study found TCR clusters largely donor specific. Regarding the study as a whole: Some clones that responded turned up in pre-infection memory, which suggests that cross-reactive memory joined in.

The length of the CDR3 is 13 residues. Per germline, CDR1 SGHRS and CDR2 YFSETQ. Trimming removed 4 bases from V and 6 bases from J; junction bases left unmatched: 2. The V and J genes are TRBV5-1 and TRBJ1-4; 8 bases match TRBD1. This clonotype was obtained from a man younger than 35 who had mild COVID-19 (a few samples of this study predate the infection). Cell type and time point are not known. The sequencing input was PBMCs or a T cell subset sorted from them (not recorded which). DNA for the CDR3: TGCGCCAGCAGCGTACAGGGGGATGAAAAACTGTTTTTT. Encoded protein: CASSVQGDEKLFF.